Detailed here is one TCR beta chain. Its specificity is unknown. This sample stems from a study of CD8 T cells in Susac syndrome. Study-wide results and caveats: It was acknowledged in the study that the number of individuals who were included in its TCR sequencing and HLA analysis was relatively small.

Sequencing targeted TCR beta in T cells from blood (CD8+ and CD4+). It was treatment-naive patients with stable or active relapsing-remitting disease who made up the multiple sclerosis controls. Random hexamers were used to reverse transcribe the RNA input (about 0.5 to 1 ug). In TCRdb, the immunoSEQ multiplex PCR reads were re-called with MiXCR into one record per CDR3 protein. The sample holds hundreds of thousands of distinct CDR3 sequences, 75% to 90% seen once. Germline CDR1 is LGHDT and CDR2 is YNNKEL (reference sequence). The junction had 15 bases not matched to a gene; V was cut back by 4 bases and J by 2 bases. The CDR3 has 18 residues.

Sequenced sample: CD8+ T cells from PBMCs. The gene calls are TRBV3-1 and TRBJ2-7; TRBD1 aligns across 9 bases. The receptor was isolated from a human donor with multiple sclerosis. Here the CDR3 reads CASSPTGGGVYFTYEQYF. The CDR3 DNA follows: TGTGCCAGCAGCCCCACAGGGGGCGGGGTTTATTTCACCTACGAGCAGTACTTC.